Listed here are 10 T cell receptor beta chains from one sample, sequenced in a study of T cells in Graves' hyperthyroidism and ophthalmopathy. Researchers took RNA transcripts and amplified the TCR beta CDR3 regions from them. During a first-round RT-PCR of the TCR CDR3, the HTBI primer set was used. Using its own MiXCR run on the multiplex PCR reads, TCRdb lists one record per CDR3 protein. This sample has hundreds of thousands of distinct CDR3 sequences; roughly 20% occur once, and the top ten carry approximately 15%. The sample comprised blood. Receptor source: a woman between 45 and 60 years old with Graves' hyperthyroidism that later progressed to Graves' ophthalmopathy.

This clonotype was counted ten times or more. V is TRBV6-1 and J is TRBJ2-7; no firm D call. The germline V gene encodes CDR1 MNHNS and CDR2 SASEGT. The CDR3 length is 13 residues. Trimming pared 5 bases from V and 3 bases from J, leaving 11 bases between. CDR3 bases: TGTGCCAGCAGTTCCGACGGCTACTACGAGCAGTACTTC. Translating it yields CASSSDGYYEQYF.

The CDR3 loop is CASTSAGGYGYTF. DNA of the CDR3: TGTGCCAGCACTTCGGCAGGGGGCTATGGCTACACCTTC. The rearrangement joins TRBV2 to TRBJ1-2, with 7 nucleotides matching TRBD1. This CDR3 contains 13 residues. Germline lookup yields CDR1 SNHLY and CDR2 FYNNEI. V dropped 7 bases and J dropped 4; count of bases not matched to a gene: 6.

With respect to this clonotype: The junction departs from the called germline gene at one end, perhaps through a read error. This chain connects TRBV7-9 to TRBJ1-2; 7 bases align to TRBD1. The germline gives CDR1 SEHNR, CDR2 FQNEAQ (reference sequence). There are 15 residues in the CDR3. The CDR3 sequence is CVSSPLRGRNYGYTF. The DNA of the CDR3 is TGTGTCAGCAGCCCCCTCAGGGGGAGAAACTATGGCTACACCTTC.

The chain combines TRBV18 with TRBJ1-1, with a possible D match to TRBD1 (5 bases). Trimming removed 8 bases from V and 3 bases from J, with 13 bases in between. CDR1 and CDR2 (germline): KGHSH, LQKENI. The length of the CDR3 is 13 residues. The CDR3 nucleotides are TGTGCCAGCGTTATCACCAGGGACACTGAAGCTTTCTTT. Amino acid sequence: CASVITRDTEAFF.

This chain joins TRBV4-1 and TRBJ1-1; D ambiguous. Trimming pared 1 base from V and 2 bases from J, leaving 8 bases between. Germline CDR1 reads MGHRA; CDR2 reads YSYEKL. This CDR3 is 14 amino acids long. The CDR3 loop reads CASSQGLPNTEAFF. The CDR3 DNA reads as TGCGCCAGCAGCCAAGGGCTGCCAAACACTGAAGCTTTCTTT.

This clonotype was seen more than once but under ten times. The rearrangement joins TRBV6-1 to TRBJ2-3; D tentatively fits TRBD1 or TRBD2 (5 bases each). CDR3 length: 14 amino acids. V was clipped by 6 bases and J by 1 base, with 11 bases between them. Germline values: CDR1 MNHNS, CDR2 SASEGT. The chain's CDR3 is CASSPGRRTDTQYF. In nucleotides, the CDR3 is TGTGCCAGCAGCCCGGGGCGGCGCACAGATACGCAGTATTTT.

The chain links TRBV27 to TRBJ1-1; D uncertain. With 0 bases removed from V and 0 bases from J, the gap between germline ends came to 11 bases. Looked up from germline, CDR1 is MNHEY and CDR2 is SMNVEV (reference sequence). The CDR3 runs 16 residues. DNA for the CDR3: TGTGCCAGCAGTTTATCCTTACTGTGGGTGAACACTGAAGCTTTCTTT. As protein: CASSLSLLWVNTEAFF.

This clonotype was detected only once. The chain employs TRBV19 and TRBJ1-1, with unresolved D. The CDR3 is 16 amino acids. Germline CDR1 and CDR2: LNHDA and SQIVND (reference sequence). V gave up 4 bases and J gave up 3 bases, with 18 bases separating them. For the CDR3, the DNA is TGTGCCAGTAGTAGATTCCCCTCTGGTCTGGACACTGAAGCTTTCTTT. This sequence encodes CASSRFPSGLDTEAFF.

This clonotype was detected only a few times. This chain connects TRBV30 to TRBJ1-2, with D perhaps TRBD1 (5 bases). Trimming left V 2 bases short and J 3 bases short, with 10 bases between. CDR1 GTSNPN and CDR2 SVGIG come from the germline V gene (reference sequence). The CDR3 spans 13 residues. The CDR3, as DNA: TGTGCCTGGAGTTCCCGGGGCGACTATGGCTACACCTTC. It is translated as CAWSSRGDYGYTF. Full variable domain (outside the CDR3, taken from reference TRBV30 and TRBJ1-2): SQTIHQWPATLVQPVGSPLSLECTVEGTSNPNLYWYRQAAGRGLQLLFYSVGIGQISSEVPQNLSASRPQDRQFILSSKKLLLSDSGFYLCAWSSRGDYGYTFGSGTRLTVV.

The sample holds many counts of this clonotype. The V call is TRBV20-1, the J call TRBJ1-4; a possible D gene is TRBD1 (5 bases). CDR1 is DFQATT and CDR2 is SNEGSKA in the germline V gene (reference sequence). The V end lost 0 bases, the J end lost 8 bases, and 19 bases lay between the germline ends. The CDR3 has 16 residues. The CDR3 coding sequence is TGCAGTGCTAGAGATCCGGTTCGGGGTAGGGGCGAAAAACTGTTTTTT. Its translation is CSARDPVRGRGEKLFF.